Listed below are T cell receptor beta chains from one sample, sequenced in a study of OX40 agonist ivuxolimab in advanced cancers. Using immunoSEQ multiplex PCR, the repertoire was profiled, and TCRdb retains in-frame clones only, with some absent. The data hold around 60,000 clones, with about 90% observed a single time. The sample in question was CD4+ or CD8+ T cells sorted from blood, obtained in a trial of the OX40 agonist ivuxolimab. Source of these receptors: an adult with an advanced solid tumor such as melanoma, head and neck, liver or kidney cancer. The CDR3 runs from the conserved cysteine through the conserved F or W. A D gene is named only where the DNA matches it firmly. Size is stated for part of the rows, as once, few or many counts, or as a class when the clone is expanded.

>TRBV5-5|TRBJ2-5|TRBD2|NA
TGTGCCAGCAGCCAAGCGGGGGGGCGACAAGAGACCCAGTACTTC
CASSQAGGRQETQYF
>TRBV4-1|TRBJ1-1|NA|NA
TGCGCCAGCAGCGGACCTACGCTGCGGACTGAAGCTTTCTTT
CASSGPTLRTEAFF
>TRBV6-5|TRBJ2-3|TRBD1|NA
TGTGCCAGCAGTTACGCCAGCGGGACAGGGACAGATACGCAGTATTTT
CASSYASGTGTDTQYF
>TRBV2|TRBJ2-1|TRBD1|NA
TGTGCCAGCAGGGGGGACAGGGTGATCCTTAGTCAGCAGTTCTTC
CASRGDRVILSQQFF
>TRBV6-1|TRBJ2-7|NA|NA
TGTGCCAGCAGTGAACGTACAGCGTACACCTACGAGCAGTACTTC
CASSERTAYTYEQYF
>TRBV9|TRBJ2-5|TRBD2|few
TGTGCCAGCAGTCCCGGGACTAGCGGGGGGCTCCAAGAGACCCAGTACTTC
CASSPGTSGGLQETQYF
>TRBV28|TRBJ2-2|NA|NA
TGTGCCAGCAGTCCTTCTCCCACCGGGGAGCTGTTTTTT
CASSPSPTGELFF
>TRBV11-2|TRBJ2-7|TRBD1|NA
TGTGCCAGCAGCCAAGGACAGGGCGGCGAGCAGTACTTC
CASSQGQGGEQYF
>TRBV10-3|TRBJ2-1|NA|NA
TGTGCCATCAGTGGGAGTATAGCCTCCTACAATGAGCAGTTCTTC
CAISGSIASYNEQFF
>TRBV7-6|TRBJ2-7|NA|NA
TGTGCCAGCAGCTTAGTACTGACCGGCGAGCAGTACTTC
CASSLVLTGEQYF
>TRBV9|TRBJ2-1|TRBD2|NA
TGTGCCAGCAGCGTAGCCCCGTTAGCGGGGGCTTCCTACAATGAGCAGTTCTTC
CASSVAPLAGASYNEQFF
>TRBV29-1|TRBJ2-5|NA|NA
TGCAGCGTTGAGGTAGCCCTCCGCCAAGAGACCCAGTACTTC
CSVEVALRQETQYF
>TRBV5-1|TRBJ1-5|NA|NA
TGCGCCAGCAGCTTGACACCCCAGGGTACTGGCAATCAGCCCCAGCATTTT
CASSLTPQGTGNQPQHF
>TRBV27|TRBJ2-2|NA|NA
TGTGCCAGCGGGCGGACGAACACCGGGGAGCTGTTTTTT
CASGRTNTGELFF
>TRBV15|TRBJ1-6|TRBD1|NA
TGTGCCACCAGCAGAGGACAGGGCGGTTCACCCCTCCACTTT
CATSRGQGGSPLHF
>TRBV15|TRBJ1-5|NA|NA
TGTGCCACCAGCAGAGAACGGATCAATCAGCCCCAGCATTTT
CATSRERINQPQHF
>TRBV7-2|TRBJ1-2|NA|few
TGTGCCAGCAGCTTAGAAGGGGCTGATGGCTACACCTTC
CASSLEGADGYTF
>TRBV7-2|TRBJ1-1|NA|NA
TGTGCCAGCAGCTTAGGGTCGGGACAAGGCACTGAAGCTTTCTTT
CASSLGSGQGTEAFF
>TRBV2|TRBJ2-7|NA|NA
TGTGCCAGCAGTGATAGTGGACGGAGGGCCTACGAGCAGTACTTC
CASSDSGRRAYEQYF
>TRBV7-3|TRBJ2-7|NA|few
TGTGCCAGCAGCTTAATTGGAGGAGACGAGCAGTACTTC
CASSLIGGDEQYF
>TRBV19|TRBJ2-3|NA|NA
TGTGCCAGTAGTATAGACATAGGGGCAGATACGCAGTATTTT
CASSIDIGADTQYF
>TRBV19|TRBJ2-2|NA|NA
TGTGCCAGTAGTATAGATCGCGCGGGGGAGCTGTTTTTT
CASSIDRAGELFF
>TRBV28|TRBJ1-5|TRBD1|NA
TGTGCCAGCAGTTTAGTACAGGGGTTGGACAATCAGCCCCAGCATTTT
CASSLVQGLDNQPQHF
>TRBV28|TRBJ2-7|NA|NA
TGTGCCAGCAGTTTATTGGCAGGCCCGTTCTACGAGCAGTACTTC
CASSLLAGPFYEQYF
>TRBV10-1|TRBJ2-1|TRBD2|NA
TGCGCCAGCAGTGGCCGACTAGCGAGGGATGAGCAGTTCTTC
CASSGRLARDEQFF
>TRBV7-8|TRBJ2-3|NA|NA
TGTGCCAGCAGCTTATCTGTCATCACAGATACGCAGTATTTT
CASSLSVITDTQYF
>TRBV6-1|TRBJ2-1|TRBD2|NA
TGTGCCAGCAACGCTCTAGCGGGAGATATCCATGAGCAGTTCTTC
CASNALAGDIHEQFF
>TRBV10-3|TRBJ1-5|TRBD1|NA
TGTGCCATCAGCCCGGGACAGGGGATTCAGCCCCAGCATTTT
CAISPGQGIQPQHF
>TRBV18|TRBJ1-3|NA|once
TGTGCCAGCTCCCGGGGGGCGCTTGGAAACACCATATATTTT
CASSRGALGNTIYF
>TRBV14|TRBJ2-5|NA|NA
TGTGCCAGCAGCCAATTCTTGGGGGGCGGCGAGACCCAGTACTTC
CASSQFLGGGETQYF
>TRBV7-3|TRBJ2-7|NA|NA
TGTGCCAGCAGCTTAGAGGTCGGACTTTACGAGCAGTACTTC
CASSLEVGLYEQYF
>TRBV4-1|TRBJ1-2|TRBD1|NA
TGCGCCAGCAGCCTTCCGGACAGGGAGCTCCATGGCTACACCTTC
CASSLPDRELHGYTF
>TRBV6-6|TRBJ1-2|NA|NA
TGTGCCAGCAGTAGCACCGATAACTATGGCTACACCTTC
CASSSTDNYGYTF
>TRBV7-9|TRBJ1-2|TRBD1|NA
TGTGCCAGCAGCTTGGAGACAGGGGCATCTAGAGGCTACACCTTC
CASSLETGASRGYTF
>TRBV7-8|TRBJ2-7|NA|NA
TGTGCCAGCAGTATCGCAGGGACACTCAGCTCCTACGAGCAGTACTTC
CASSIAGTLSSYEQYF